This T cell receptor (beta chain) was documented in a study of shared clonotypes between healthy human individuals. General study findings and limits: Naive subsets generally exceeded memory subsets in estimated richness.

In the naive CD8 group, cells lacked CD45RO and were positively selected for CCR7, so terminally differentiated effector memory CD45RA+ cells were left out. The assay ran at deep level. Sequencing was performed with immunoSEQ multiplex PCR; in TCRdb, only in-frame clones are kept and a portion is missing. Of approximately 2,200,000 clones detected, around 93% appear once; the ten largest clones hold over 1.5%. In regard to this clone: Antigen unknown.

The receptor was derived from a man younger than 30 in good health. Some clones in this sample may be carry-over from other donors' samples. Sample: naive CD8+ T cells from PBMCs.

The DNA of the CDR3 is TGTGCCAGCAGCCCAACCGGGACAGATACGCAGTATTTT. Encoded protein: CASSPTGTDTQYF. The chain recombines TRBV7-3 with TRBJ2-3; D is undetermined. Trimming stripped 5 bases from V and 3 bases from J, with 9 bases between. The CDR3 spans 13 residues. Germline CDR1 and CDR2: SGHTA and FQGTGA.